This T cell receptor beta chain derives from a study of blood T cells in healthy people across ages. Regarding the study as a whole: Observed TCR beta diversity per million T cells went down as age went up. This fall followed a roughly linear course with age. It was not known whether donors were CMV positive (a possible confounder of expanded clonotype changes).

This CDR3 has 16 amino acids. Germline CDR1 and CDR2: SGHRS and YFSETQ. The V end lost 3 bases, the J end lost 8 bases, and 20 bases lay between the germline ends. PCR was performed a second time for roughly 7 to 11 cycles using a sample-barcoded 5' primer and a J-beta primer mix. TCRdb re-analysed the 5' RACE reads in MiXCR, keeping a single row per CDR3 protein. The sample consists of just under 750,000 distinct CDR3 sequences, approximately 22% of them appearing once. This clonotype was seen a handful of times. Its antigen is undetermined. The chain couples TRBV5-1 to TRBJ1-4; tentative D call: TRBD1 (6 bases). The sequence was obtained from a man aged 65-85 years in good health. Sequencing input: blood. CDR3 sequence reads: CASSSLGGGGVEKLFF. CDR3 bases: TGCGCCAGCAGCTCACTAGGAGGCGGGGGCGTGGAAAAACTGTTTTTT.